Listed below are T cell receptor beta chains from one sample, sequenced in a study of PD-1 blockade in classical Hodgkin lymphoma. TCRdb's copy holds only in-frame clones and misses some; the assay was immunoSEQ multiplex PCR. The sample lists some 60,000 clones; approximately 90% were seen once. This specimen was peripheral blood mononuclear cells (PBMCs), taken at baseline. These receptors were obtained from a human donor with classical Hodgkin lymphoma. Each CDR3 is given with its conserved first and last residue. The order of the fields is D gene, J gene, V gene, clone size, CDR3 length, CDR3 DNA, CDR3 protein. D genes are given only for firm matches. Only some rows state a clone size, as once, few, many or a class for expanded clones.

-,TRBJ1-1,TRBV2,few,12,TGTGCCAGCAGTGTACTGGACACTGAAGCTTTCTTT,CASSVLDTEAFF
-,TRBJ1-3,TRBV2,-,16,TGTGCCAGCAGTGAGTCCCTTTCCAGCGCTGGAAACACCATATATTTT,CASSESLSSAGNTIYF
-,TRBJ2-3,TRBV6-1,-,16,TGTGCCAGCAGTGAAGCCTTTTACAATTCCCCAGATACGCAGTATTTT,CASSEAFYNSPDTQYF
-,TRBJ1-1,TRBV5-6,-,15,TGTGCCAGCAGCTTGGATCCGGGAATGAACACTGAAGCTTTCTTT,CASSLDPGMNTEAFF
-,TRBJ1-5,TRBV10-1,-,14,TGCGCCAGCAGAGCTCAGGGAGGGAATCAGCCCCAGCATTTT,CASRAQGGNQPQHF
-,TRBJ2-1,TRBV18,once,15,TGTGCCAGCTCACCGTTTCGGGGGAGGAGAAATGAGCAGTTCTTC,CASSPFRGRRNEQFF
TRBD2,TRBJ2-1,TRBV7-8,once,17,TGTGCCAGCAGCCGAGGGGCTAGCGGTGGGCGCCCCAATGAGCAGTTCTTC,CASSRGASGGRPNEQFF
TRBD2,TRBJ2-2,TRBV27,-,16,TGTGCCAGCAGTTTATTTAGCGGGGGGGCGACCGGGGAGCTGTTTTTT,CASSLFSGGATGELFF
-,TRBJ1-2,TRBV4-1,-,13,TGCGCCAGCAGCCAGTCGACTGACTATGGCTACACCTTC,CASSQSTDYGYTF
-,TRBJ2-5,TRBV6-6,-,15,TGTGCCAGCAGTCCCTCCGGGACAATGGGAGAGACCCAGTACTTC,CASSPSGTMGETQYF
-,TRBJ2-1,TRBV27,-,15,TGTGCCAGCAGTTCGGTAAGGGGTATCTACAATGAGCAGTTCTTC,CASSSVRGIYNEQFF
-,TRBJ2-3,TRBV27,-,14,TGTGCCAGCAGTTTACTTCCGCTCGGAGATACGCAGTATTTT,CASSLLPLGDTQYF
-,TRBJ2-2,TRBV7-9,-,16,TGTGCCAGCAGCTTATCGCTCGGGTACAACACCGGGGAGCTGTTTTTT,CASSLSLGYNTGELFF
-,TRBJ1-1,TRBV4-1,few,17,TGCGCCAGCAGCCAAGATGGGCGTGGATCCAGGAACACTGAAGCTTTCTTT,CASSQDGRGSRNTEAFF
-,TRBJ1-6,TRBV5-4,-,15,TGTGCCAGCAGCTTGAGGGTCTCCTATAATTCACCCCTCCACTTT,CASSLRVSYNSPLHF
-,TRBJ1-1,TRBV7-8,-,17,TGTGCCAGCAGCTTAGAGAGGGTCGAGGTTTTGAGCACTGAAGCTTTCTTT,CASSLERVEVLSTEAFF
-,TRBJ1-5,TRBV30,-,13,TGTGCCTGCGGGGACGGCCAAGGGCAGCCCCAGCATTTT,CACGDGQGQPQHF
TRBD1,TRBJ1-4,TRBV7-9,-,14,TGTGCCAGCAGCCCGGGACAGGCGAATGAAAAACTGTTTTTT,CASSPGQANEKLFF
-,TRBJ2-1,TRBV6-5,-,15,TGTGCCAGCAGTTACCGGGGCGTCACCTACAATGAGCAGTTCTTC,CASSYRGVTYNEQFF
-,TRBJ1-4,TRBV18,-,15,TGTGCCAGCTCACCATCCCGGACGACAAATGAAAAACTGTTTTTT,CASSPSRTTNEKLFF
-,TRBJ1-1,TRBV19,-,15,TGTGCCAGTAGTATAGCAACAGGTATGAACACTGAAGCTTTCTTT,CASSIATGMNTEAFF
-,TRBJ1-1,TRBV30,-,14,TGTGCCTGGAGTAATACGAGGACAAACACTGAAGCTTTCTTT,CAWSNTRTNTEAFF
TRBD1,TRBJ1-2,TRBV27,many,14,TGTGCCAGCAGTTCCAGGGGGATCGGCTATGGCTACACCTTC,CASSSRGIGYGYTF
TRBD1,TRBJ1-1,TRBV11-3,once,16,TGTGCCAGCAGCTTCGGACCGGGACAGGGGAGGACTGAAGCTTTCTTT,CASSFGPGQGRTEAFF
-,TRBJ1-1,TRBV29-1,-,11,TGCAGCGTTTCCGACGGATCCCTGGCTTTCTTT,CSVSDGSLAFF
-,TRBJ2-3,TRBV19,-,13,-,CASSIVMLRQQYF
-,TRBJ1-5,TRBV7-8,-,15,TGTGCCAGCAGCGTAACACTGGGGGGCAATCAGCCCCAGCATTTT,CASSVTLGGNQPQHF
-,TRBJ2-6,TRBV30,-,12,TGTGCCTGGGCGGTAGAGGCCAACGTCCTGACTTTC,CAWAVEANVLTF
TRBD2,TRBJ2-3,TRBV18,-,16,TGTGCCAGCTCACCCCTCACTAGCGGGATAGGAGATACGCAGTATTTT,CASSPLTSGIGDTQYF
-,TRBJ1-2,TRBV30,-,14,TGTGCCTGGGCGTGGGGGACTACTAACTATGGCTACACCTTC,CAWAWGTTNYGYTF
TRBD1,TRBJ1-2,TRBV15,-,14,TGTGCCACCAGCACCGGACAGGGCCTCTATGGCTACACCTTC,CATSTGQGLYGYTF
TRBD1,TRBJ1-2,TRBV9,-,13,TGTGCCAGCAGCCGGGACAGCCCCTATGGCTACACCTTC,CASSRDSPYGYTF
-,TRBJ2-3,TRBV6-6,-,13,TGTGCCAGCAGTCCACCAGACACAGATACGCAGTATTTT,CASSPPDTDTQYF
-,TRBJ1-2,TRBV4-1,-,16,TGCGCCAGCAGCCAAGACAGGAGAGCCAACCTCTATGGCTACACCTTC,CASSQDRRANLYGYTF
-,TRBJ1-5,TRBV6-5,-,14,TGTGCCAGCAGTTTGAGAGGCGGGGATCAGCCCCAGCATTTT,CASSLRGGDQPQHF
-,TRBJ2-5,TRBV7-6,-,12,TGTGCCAGCAGCTTACAACAAGAGACCCAGTACTTC,CASSLQQETQYF
-,TRBJ2-1,TRBV19,-,12,TGTGCCAGTAGTGTATCATGGGATGAGCAGTTCTTC,CASSVSWDEQFF